The sequence of this T cell receptor beta chain was determined in a study of T cell repertoires in cytomegalovirus infection. Study context: Carrying CMV and the relevant HLA type showed in public TCR beta signatures. Study-wide results and caveats: Clonotype analysis showed dominance of the ex vivo response by HLA-C-restricted CMV-specific TCR beta clonotypes.

This clonotype has just a few counts. What it binds is unknown. Using its own MiXCR run on the reads, TCRdb lists one record per CDR3 protein. Of approximately 65,000 distinct CDR3 sequences listed, 20% to 25% are singletons. Germline V gene data show CDR1 as MNHNS and CDR2 as SASEGT. The CDR3 is made up of 19 amino acids. V gave up 7 bases and J gave up 2 bases; unmatched junction bases: 17. The sequence came from a human donor in good health (CMV status not recorded). Some clones in this sample may be carry-over from other donors' samples. Material: CD8+ T cells from cultured PBMCs, obtained from culture after CMV antigen stimulation. J is TRBJ2-1 and V is TRBV6-1, with 10 positions matching TRBD1. The CDR3 sequence is CASKTRDRGPNVPYNEQFF. CDR3 DNA: TGTGCCAGCAAGACGAGGGACAGGGGCCCCAATGTTCCCTACAATGAGCAGTTCTTC.